This T cell receptor (beta chain) was recovered during a study of T cells in Graves' hyperthyroidism and ophthalmopathy. Orbital computed tomography and thyroid ultrasound, together with serum TRAb and thyroxine and clinical symptoms, were used for diagnoses. This clonotype came up many times. The germline gives CDR1 SGHNT, CDR2 YENEEA. The CDR3 length is 15 residues. The V end lost 6 bases, the J end lost 0 bases, and 11 bases lay between the germline ends. Researchers took RNA transcripts and amplified the TCR beta CDR3 regions from them. The primer set for the first-round RT-PCR of the TCR CDR3 was HTBI. MiXCR was run by TCRdb on the multiplex PCR reads, yielding one entry per CDR3 protein. The sample has roughly 560,000 distinct CDR3 sequences; over 12% are singletons.

This TCR came from a woman aged 40 to 50 with Graves' ophthalmopathy. The chain has TRBV11-3 and TRBJ2-2; weak D call: TRBD2 (5 bases). Specimen: blood. The CDR3 here is CASSPKRTNTGELFF. The CDR3 region has the DNA TGTGCCAGCAGTCCTAAGCGGACGAACACCGGGGAGCTGTTTTTT.